These 5 T cell receptor beta chains share one sample of origin, sequenced in a study of CD8 T cells in ankylosing spondylitis. TCRdb recomputed calls from the 5' RACE reads with MiXCR, one row per CDR3 protein. The data show about 130,000 distinct CDR3 sequences, with 6.5% to 9% seen just once and 9.5% to 15% held by the top ten. Sequencing was done on a sample of blood, either unsorted or a sorted T cell fraction (not recorded which). The receptors shown here come from a male donor with ankylosing spondylitis or in good health (not recorded which).

This clonotype appeared many times. The chain joins TRBV20-1 to TRBJ1-5; no firm D call. The CDR3 sequence is 13 residues long. Trimming stripped 3 bases from V and 4 bases from J, with 10 bases between. Germline CDR1 is DFQATT and CDR2 is SNEGSKA (reference sequence). CDR3 in DNA: TGCAGTGCTAGTCGGGCAGATAATCAGCCCCAGCATTTT. Its translation is CSASRADNQPQHF.

The table lists this clonotype with many counts. This chain uses TRBV11-3 with TRBJ2-3, with D perhaps TRBD1 (6 bases). The CDR3 runs to 13 residues. Germline-derived CDR1 and CDR2 are SGHNT and YENEEA. The V end lost 5 bases, the J end lost 3 bases, and 9 bases lay between the germline ends. The CDR3 DNA sequence: TGTGCCAGCAGCCATAGGGGGACAGATACGCAGTATTTT. Residues: CASSHRGTDTQYF. The full variable domain, completed using reference TRBV11-3 and TRBJ2-3, is EAGVVQSPRYKIIEKKQPVAFWCNPISGHNTLYWYLQNLGQGPELLIRYENEEAVDDSQLPKDRFSAERLKGVDSTLKIQPAELGDSAVYLCASSHRGTDTQYFGPGTRLTVL.

In the case of this clonotype: This may be a read error: a much more frequent sequence differs by one nucleotide. The chain uses TRBV5-4 and TRBJ2-1; D gene uncertain. The germline V gene encodes CDR1 SGHNT and CDR2 YYREEE (reference sequence). The CDR3 sequence is 12 residues long. The CDR3 spells CANSTSYNEQFF. CDR3 nucleotides: TGTGCCAACAGCACGTCCTACAATGAGCAGTTCTTC.

This clonotype has a handful of counts. The chain couples TRBV30 to TRBJ1-1; D unresolved. Germline loops: CDR1 GTSNPN, CDR2 SVGIG (reference sequence). V lost 1 base to trimming and J lost 6 bases, with 6 bases between them. CDR3 length: 11 residues. CDR3 amino acids: CAWSGASEAFF. DNA of the CDR3: TGTGCCTGGAGTGGCGCCTCTGAAGCTTTCTTT.

This clonotype occurred many times. The chain is built from TRBV2 and TRBJ2-7; TRBD2 matches at 9 bases. The germline gives CDR1 SNHLY, CDR2 FYNNEI. The CDR3 is 12 residues long. V lost 8 bases to trimming and J lost 2 bases; unmatched junction nucleotides: 1. The CDR3 here is CASRLAAYEQYF. In DNA form, the CDR3 reads TGTGCCAGCCGACTAGCGGCCTACGAGCAGTACTTC. The complete variable domain, with remaining parts taken from reference TRBV2 and TRBJ2-7, reads EPEVTQTPSHQVTQMGQEVILRCVPISNHLYFYWYRQILGQKVEFLVSFYNNEISEKSEIFDDQFSVERPDGSNFTLKIRSTKLEDSAMYFCASRLAAYEQYFGPGTRLTVT.